A single sample gave rise to the 26 T cell receptor beta chains below, sequenced in a study of spatial heterogeneity in lung cancer. Notes on the study in general: Mutation counts in tumors were tracked by counts of expanded intratumoral alpha and beta TCRs.

TCRdb reprocessed the 5' RACE reads via MiXCR and lists one record per CDR3 protein. The sample carries about 100,000 distinct CDR3 sequences, 4.4% recorded once. As for time point: sample taken at primary tumor resection. These receptors have no identified antigens. The starting material was lung tumor tissue, obtained at surgery. These receptors came from a male donor with early-stage non-small cell lung cancer.

This clonotype was detected many times. J is TRBJ1-2 and V is TRBV6-5; possibly TRBD1 for D (5 bases). V dropped 0 bases and J dropped 6 bases, with 8 bases sitting between them. Germline-derived CDR1 and CDR2 are MNHEY and SVGAGI. CDR3 length: 13 amino acids. DNA for the CDR3: TGTGCCAGCAGTTACTCCCAGGGAAATGGCTACACCTTC. Its protein product is CASSYSQGNGYTF.

This clonotype was counted a few times. The gene calls are TRBV2 and TRBJ1-2; 9 bases are a match to TRBD1. Germline trimming cut 4 bases from V and 3 bases from J; bases unmatched to any gene: 3. This CDR3 is 14 amino acids long. CDR1 is SNHLY and CDR2 is FYNNEI in the germline V gene. The DNA for the CDR3 is TGTGCCAGCAGTGTGGACAGGGGACACTATGGCTACACCTTC. Encoded protein: CASSVDRGHYGYTF.

This clonotype has at least ten counts. The chain joins TRBV4-1 to TRBJ2-5; 10 bases fit TRBD1. Trimming took 4 bases from V and 3 from J; bases not matched to a gene: 8. The CDR3 is made up of 16 amino acids. The germline V gene encodes CDR1 MGHRA and CDR2 YSYEKL. CDR3 protein: CASSPRPGTGEETQYF. CDR3 DNA sequence: TGCGCCAGCAGCCCACGACCGGGGACAGGGGAAGAGACCCAGTACTTC.

This clonotype showed up many times. V gene TRBV15 combines with J gene TRBJ1-5, with D perhaps TRBD1 (5 bases). CDR3 length equals 15 residues. V was clipped by 2 bases and J by 4 bases, with 12 bases between them. The germline gives CDR1 LNHNV, CDR2 YYDKDF (reference sequence). The DNA of the CDR3 is TGTGCCACCAGCAGACAGGGTAACCTAAATCAGCCCCAGCATTTT. It yields the protein CATSRQGNLNQPQHF.

This clonotype was counted at least ten times. V and J are TRBV6-5 and TRBJ2-6, with D possibly matching TRBD1 (5 bases). V shed 3 bases and J shed 0 bases, with 12 bases lying between them. The CDR3 runs 17 residues. Germline CDR1 MNHEY, CDR2 SVGAGI. The CDR3 DNA reads TGTGCCAGCAGTTATACGGGCAGGGCCTCTGGGGCCAACGTCCTGACTTTC. It is translated as CASSYTGRASGANVLTF.

This clonotype showed up many times. The CDR3 is CSAQTVTIGPLNYGYTF. CDR3 nucleotide sequence: TGCAGTGCCCAAACCGTGACCATCGGTCCCCTTAACTATGGCTACACCTTC. The rearrangement links TRBV20-1 to TRBJ1-2, with D uncertain. With 6 bases removed from V and 1 base from J, the gap between germline ends came to 24 bases. This CDR3 has 17 residues. Per germline, CDR1 DFQATT and CDR2 SNEGSKA (reference sequence).

This clonotype was recorded a few times. The chain employs TRBV15 and TRBJ1-5; D remains ambiguous. The CDR3 has 14 residues. V was cut by 4 bases and J by 0 bases, with 7 bases left in between. Germline CDR1 reads LNHNV; CDR2 reads YYDKDF (reference sequence). The CDR3 bases are TGTGCCACCAGCAACAGTAATAGCAATCAGCCCCAGCATTTT. The encoded protein is CATSNSNSNQPQHF.

This clonotype was observed at least ten times. The rearrangement uses TRBV28 and TRBJ1-5; D might be TRBD1 (5 bases). The CDR3 length is 15 residues. Germline V gene lookup returns CDR1 MDHEN and CDR2 SYDVKM. With 7 bases removed from V and 0 bases from J, the gap between germline ends came to 13 bases. The CDR3: CASTSDIFSNQPQHF. The CDR3 DNA reads TGTGCCAGCACCTCGGACATTTTTAGCAATCAGCCCCAGCATTTT.

This clonotype was seen ten or more times. The rearrangement joins TRBV28 to TRBJ2-7; D is uncertain. The V gene lost 4 bases and the J gene lost 0 bases, with 16 bases spanning the gap. Per germline, CDR1 MDHEN and CDR2 SYDVKM. CDR3 length: 16 amino acids. The CDR3 loop reads CASSSLSYTTSYEQYF. In DNA, the CDR3 is TGTGCCAGCAGTTCATTGTCGTACACTACCTCCTACGAGCAGTACTTC.

This clonotype was picked up many times. The rearrangement links TRBV11-2 to TRBJ2-3, with 7 bases matching TRBD1. V gave up 6 bases and J gave up 3 bases; unmatched junction bases: 12. Germline loops: CDR1 SGHAT, CDR2 FQNNGV. The CDR3 is 16 amino acids. CDR3 amino acids: CASRKPGQRPTDTQYF. The CDR3 DNA sequence: TGTGCCAGCAGAAAACCGGGACAGCGACCGACAGATACGCAGTATTTT.

There are many counts of this clonotype. This chain connects TRBV6-5 to TRBJ1-2; 7 nucleotides line up with TRBD1. The CDR3 contains 15 residues. Germline V CDR1 and CDR2: MNHEY, SVGAGI. The V gene end was trimmed by 7 bases and the J gene end by 7 bases; junction bases not matched to a gene: 15. The CDR3 loop is CASTGLAGQEVGYTF. Here the CDR3 DNA reads TGTGCCAGCACCGGGTTAGCCGGACAGGAGGTTGGCTACACCTTC.

The rearrangement joins TRBV12-3 or TRBV12-4 to TRBJ1-5; 7 nucleotides align to TRBD1. V trimming: 5 bases; J trimming: 5 bases; junction bases outside the gene matches: 6. This CDR3 is built from 14 residues. The DNA for the CDR3 is TGTGCCAGCAGTCCCAGGGGGGCAGATCAGCCCCAGCATTTT. It is translated as CASSPRGADQPQHF.

On this clonotype: This may be a read error: a much more frequent sequence differs by one nucleotide. The rearrangement uses TRBV28 and TRBJ2-7, with unresolved D. Trimming shortened V by 6 bases and J by 5 bases, and 11 bases separated the two germline ends. Germline V gene lookup returns CDR1 MDHEN and CDR2 SYDVKM. The CDR3 contains 12 residues. The CDR3 sequence: CASRNTSDEQYF. The CDR3, as DNA: TGTGCCAGCAGGAACACGAGTGACGAGCAGTACTTC.

Many counts were recorded for this clonotype. The chain couples TRBV30 to TRBJ1-1; D is uncertain. V was cut by 3 bases and J by 1 base, with 9 bases left in between. CDR1 GTSNPN and CDR2 SVGIG come from the germline V gene (reference sequence). The CDR3 has 13 amino acids. DNA of the CDR3: TGTGCCTGGAGCATATCAACGAACACTGAAGCTTTCTTT. This codes for CAWSISTNTEAFF.

In its sample, this clonotype was seen many times. This chain uses TRBV20-1 with TRBJ2-4; TRBD2 matches at 7 bases. This CDR3 spans 16 amino acids. CDR1 and CDR2 (germline): DFQATT, SNEGSKA (reference sequence). V was pared by 5 bases and J by 6 bases, with 16 bases of the junction left unmatched. This CDR3 reads CSAGSVRDYSLNIQYF. CDR3 nucleotides: TGCAGTGCTGGATCAGTCCGGGACTACTCCTTAAACATTCAGTACTTC.

The chain has TRBV4-1 and TRBJ2-2; TRBD2 matches 11 bases. The V gene's germline CDR1 is MGHRA and CDR2 YSYEKL. Trimming removed 4 bases from V and 4 bases from J; junction bases left unmatched: 5. This CDR3 contains 16 residues. In nucleotides, the CDR3 is TGCGCCAGCAGCCGGGACGGACTAGCGGGCACCGGGGAGCTGTTTTTT. It encodes CASSRDGLAGTGELFF.

This clonotype was seen many times. This chain joins TRBV6-5 and TRBJ2-1; 7 bases agree with TRBD2. This CDR3 has 15 residues. J was trimmed by 4 bases and V by 5 bases; bases with no gene match: 8. Germline lookup yields CDR1 MNHEY and CDR2 SVGAGI. CDR3 DNA: TGTGCCAGCAGTGGGGGTAGCGGGTCATACAATGAGCAGTTCTTC. Protein sequence: CASSGGSGSYNEQFF.

This clonotype was detected many times. This chain links TRBV11-2 with TRBJ1-4; no clear D gene. With 5 bases removed from V and 7 bases from J, the gap between germline ends came to 11 bases. In germline, CDR1 is SGHAT, CDR2 FQNNGV. The CDR3 length is 13 residues. The DNA for the CDR3 is TGTGCCAGCAGCCTCGACCTGTCTGAAAAACTGTTTTTT. Its translation: CASSLDLSEKLFF.

V is TRBV30 and J is TRBJ1-4, with 7 positions matching TRBD1. The CDR3 consists of 13 residues. Germline lookup yields CDR1 GTSNPN and CDR2 SVGIG (reference sequence). V was pared by 2 bases and J by 11 bases, with 8 bases of the junction left unmatched. DNA of the CDR3: TGTGCCTGGAGTAAAGGGGGCGCAGGGAAACTGTTTTTT. Translating gives CAWSKGGAGKLFF.

In its sample, this clonotype was seen a few times. The rearrangement links TRBV10-3 to TRBJ1-2, with a possible D match to TRBD1 (5 bases). The germline gives CDR1 ENHRY, CDR2 SYGVKD. The length of the CDR3 is 15 residues. V dropped 10 bases and J dropped 4 bases, with 22 bases sitting between them. CDR3 coding DNA: TGTGCCACACTTAGGGGCCAACCAGTCATCTATGGCTACACCTTC. Translated: CATLRGQPVIYGYTF.

Ten or more counts support this clonotype. The chain carries TRBV6-5 and TRBJ2-1; a possible D gene is TRBD1 (6 bases). Germline assignment: CDR1 MNHEY and CDR2 SVGAGI. The CDR3 runs 15 residues. V lost 2 bases and J lost 9, with 17 bases in between. In DNA form, the CDR3 reads TGTGCCAGCAGTTACACGCTCGAAGGGGACACTGAGCAGTTCTTC. Its translation: CASSYTLEGDTEQFF.

This clonotype was recorded at least ten times. The chain links TRBV10-3 to TRBJ2-3; D remains unclear. Germline V gene sequence: CDR1 ENHRY, CDR2 SYGVKD. This CDR3 region has 11 residues. Trimming removed 8 bases from V and 3 bases from J, with 6 bases in between. CDR3 in amino acids: CAIGKTDTQYF. CDR3 nucleotide sequence: TGTGCCATCGGCAAAACAGATACGCAGTATTTT.

This chain uses TRBV4-2 with TRBJ1-1; D remains ambiguous. V lost 0 bases to trimming and J lost 1 base, with 9 bases between them. Germline CDR1 reads LGHNA; CDR2 reads YNFKEQ. The CDR3 loop spans 15 amino acids. The CDR3: CASSQEVGGNTEAFF. CDR3 nucleotide sequence: TGTGCCAGCAGCCAAGAGGTTGGCGGGAACACTGAAGCTTTCTTT.

The genes are TRBV12-3 or TRBV12-4 and TRBJ2-5; possible D gene TRBD2, 7 bases. The CDR3 is 17 residues long. With 10 bases removed from V and 2 bases from J, the gap between germline ends came to 26 bases. The CDR3 sequence: CATARGGSGPPQETQYF. DNA of the CDR3: TGTGCCACCGCAAGGGGGGGTAGCGGGCCCCCACAAGAGACCCAGTACTTC.

With regard to this clonotype: A much larger clone is a single base away; this may be a read error. J is TRBJ2-2 and V is TRBV28, with no clear D. The germline V and J ends were trimmed by 5 bases and 4 bases, with 17 bases remaining between them. The CDR3 runs 16 residues. Germline V gene data show CDR1 as MDHEN and CDR2 as SYDVKM. CDR3: CASSPAWSDGTGELFF. DNA of the CDR3: TGTGCCAGCAGTCCCGCATGGAGCGACGGCACCGGGGAGCTGTTTTTT.

This clonotype was observed at least ten times. DNA of the CDR3: TGTGCCAGCAATCCAAGAGACTTCGGGGTAGAGGATACGCAGTATTTT. This gives the protein CASNPRDFGVEDTQYF. This rearrangement joins TRBV6-5 to TRBJ2-3, with D possibly being TRBD2 (5 bases). V dropped 7 bases and J dropped 6 bases, with 23 bases sitting between them. This CDR3 contains 16 residues. The germline CDR1 and CDR2 sequences are MNHEY and SVGAGI.